The entry that follows covers one T cell receptor beta chain sequence. Antigen unknown. TCRdb fed the reads into MiXCR, producing one record per CDR3 protein. This sample carries some 590,000 distinct CDR3 sequences, roughly 43% of them seen once, and the ten largest clones take 48%. The CDR3 extends over 15 amino acids. Germline V gene lookup returns CDR1 SGHTA and CDR2 FQGNSA. Trimming removed 5 bases from V and 6 bases from J, with 17 bases in between. The data derive from a study of T cell repertoires in cytomegalovirus infection. The sequence derives from a human donor in good health (CMV status not recorded). Some clones in this sample may be carry-over from other donors' samples. The specimen was cultured PBMCs, collected from culture after CMV antigen stimulation. The chain uses TRBV7-2 and TRBJ2-1; D is ambiguous. DNA for the CDR3: TGTGCCAGCAGCCCTGCGTGGGCCCGGTCCAATGAGCAGTTCTTC. It translates to CASSPAWARSNEQFF.